Following are 26 T cell receptor beta chains from one sample sequenced in a study of blood T cell repertoires in COVID-19. Only in-frame clones appear in the TCRdb table, and some are missing; sequencing was by immunoSEQ multiplex PCR. The table lists about 58,000 clones, about 87% of them singletons, with about 1.4% in the top ten. The sample taken for sequencing was peripheral blood. All receptors come from a man aged 60 to 69 with acute or convalescent COVID-19.

Comments on this clone: This sample also contains other DNA sequences that code for the same CDR3. The chain links TRBV30 to TRBJ1-5, with 9 positions matching TRBD1. The germline V gene has CDR1 GTSNPN and CDR2 SVGIG (reference sequence). The CDR3 extends over 12 amino acids. The V and J ends lost 5 bases and 4 bases, in that order; junction bases with no gene match: 0. The CDR3 bases are TGTGCCTGGGACAGGGGGAATCAGCCCCAGCATTTT. As protein: CAWDRGNQPQHF.

The V gene is TRBV10-3, the J gene TRBJ2-2, with D possibly being TRBD1 (7 bases). The germline CDR1 and CDR2 sequences are ENHRY and SYGVKD. The CDR3 is made up of 16 amino acids. Trimming left V 3 bases short and J 4 bases short, with 15 bases between. CDR3 region: CAISDPTGRLTGELFF. The CDR3 DNA reads as TGTGCCATCAGTGACCCGACAGGGAGGCTCACCGGGGAGCTGTTTTTT.

V gene TRBV7-3 combines with J gene TRBJ1-1, with 7 positions matching TRBD1. Germline V gives CDR1 SGHTA, CDR2 FQGTGA. The CDR3 is made up of 15 amino acids. J gave up 4 bases and V 5 bases, and 10 bases lay outside the gene matches. This chain's CDR3 is CASSKEAGGFTEAFF. CDR3 in DNA: TGTGCCAGCAGCAAGGAGGCAGGGGGATTCACTGAAGCTTTCTTT.

This clone showed up just once. This chain uses TRBV15 with TRBJ1-6; D is ambiguous. V lost 0 bases and J 5 bases, leaving 11 bases between the germline ends. This CDR3 is 16 amino acids long. Germline V lookup: CDR1 LNHNV, CDR2 YYDKDF (reference sequence). Written as DNA, the CDR3 is TGTGCCACCAGCAGAGATCGGCAGGCGAATAATTCACCCCTCCACTTT. Protein: CATSRDRQANNSPLHF.

V usage is TRBV7-2 and J usage is TRBJ1-2; 7 bases are a match to TRBD1. Germline trimming cut 1 base from V and 6 bases from J; bases unmatched to any gene: 8. The CDR3 covers 15 residues. From germline, CDR1 is SGHTA and CDR2 FQGNSA. CDR3 residues: CASSLVKGALDGYTF. As DNA, the CDR3 is TGTGCCAGCAGCTTAGTCAAGGGGGCGCTTGATGGCTACACCTTC.

The chain recombines TRBV3-1 (or the pseudogene TRBV3-2) with TRBJ2-2; 8 bases agree with TRBD1. V was clipped by 3 bases and J by 7 bases; unmatched bases: 4. The CDR3 has 14 residues. Germline assignment: CDR1 LGHDT and CDR2 YNNKEL (reference sequence). The CDR3 loop is CASSQTGAGGELFF. In nucleotides, the CDR3 is TGTGCCAGCAGCCAGACAGGGGCGGGCGGGGAGCTGTTTTTT.

The chain couples TRBV18 to TRBJ2-1; TRBD2 is a possible D gene (5 bases). CDR3 length equals 11 residues. V gave up 6 bases and J gave up 9 bases, with 9 bases separating them. Germline V gene sequence: CDR1 KGHSH, CDR2 LQKENI. The CDR3 DNA sequence: TGTGCCAGCTCCCATGGAGGTGAGCAGTTCTTC. Translating it yields CASSHGGEQFF.

With regard to this clone: Relative to the germline gene, one junction end is altered; a read error may explain this. V usage is TRBV6-4 and J usage is TRBJ1-6, with 10 nucleotides matching TRBD1. The CDR3 is 11 residues long. Germline V gene data show CDR1 as MRHNA and CDR2 as SNTAGT. CDR3 sequence reads: CASSLGQGEDF. In DNA form, the CDR3 reads TGTGCCAGCTCCTTAGGACAGGGGGAAGACTTT.

This clone came up once. This chain uses TRBV19 with TRBJ1-4; TRBD1 matches 10 bases. CDR1 is LNHDA, CDR2 SQIVND, per germline (reference sequence). CDR3 size: 16 residues. V was pared by 3 bases and J by 4 bases, with 5 bases of the junction left unmatched. The CDR3 spells CASSIPRTGGNEKLFF. CDR3 DNA sequence: TGTGCCAGTAGTATCCCCAGGACAGGGGGTAATGAAAAACTGTTTTTT.

The rearrangement links TRBV15 to TRBJ1-5, with TRBD1 identical over 9 bases. Trimming at V came to 3 bases and at J to 5 bases, leaving 14 bases not matched to a gene. Germline CDR1 and CDR2: LNHNV and YYDKDF (reference sequence). The CDR3 has 18 amino acids. CDR3 sequence: CATSSRLQGASVDQPQHF. CDR3 sequence (DNA): TGTGCCACCAGCAGTCGCCTACAGGGGGCGAGTGTCGATCAGCCCCAGCATTTT.

CDR3 region: CASSLSLSDTQYF. The CDR3 coding sequence is TGTGCCAGCAGCTTAAGCCTATCCGATACGCAGTATTTT. The chain has TRBV7-3 and TRBJ2-3; the D is unclear. The germline V and J ends were trimmed by 1 base and 6 bases, with 8 bases remaining between them. This CDR3 region has 13 residues. Per the germline V gene, CDR1 is SGHTA and CDR2 is FQGTGA.

V gene TRBV6-2 or TRBV6-3 combines with J gene TRBJ1-3; D gene uncertain. This CDR3 has 15 residues. The germline V gene encodes CDR1 MNHEY and CDR2 SVGEGT. V lost 2 bases to trimming and J lost 2 bases, with 10 bases between them. The CDR3 is CASSYSPRTGNTIYF. The CDR3 DNA reads TGTGCCAGCAGTTACAGTCCGCGAACTGGAAACACCATATATTTT.

The chain recombines TRBV5-4 with TRBJ2-7; 7 bases are a match to TRBD2. The CDR3 loop spans 14 amino acids. V lost 1 base and J lost 6; bases outside the gene matches: 7. Germline V CDR1 and CDR2: SGHNT, YYREEE (reference sequence). CDR3 in DNA: TGTGCCAGCAGCTTGCCGTTGCGGGAGCCCGAGCAGTACTTC. Amino acid sequence: CASSLPLREPEQYF.

This chain links TRBV5-1 with TRBJ2-6; D not resolved. Germline loops: CDR1 SGHRS, CDR2 YFSETQ. The CDR3 has 15 amino acids. Trimming took 0 bases from V and 0 from J, leaving 4 bases between them. The CDR3 DNA sequence: TGCGCCAGCAGCTTGGACGGCTCTGGGGCCAACGTCCTGACTTTC. Translating gives CASSLDGSGANVLTF.

The rearrangement links TRBV6-6 to TRBJ1-4; the match to TRBD1 covers 10 bases. CDR1 is MNHNY and CDR2 is SVGAGI in the germline V gene (reference sequence). The length of the CDR3 is 16 residues. The V gene end was trimmed by 5 bases and the J gene end by 5 bases; junction bases not matched to a gene: 8. CDR3 bases: TGTGCCAGCAGTAGACAGGGGGCTAGAAGGAATGAAAAACTGTTTTTT. This translates into CASSRQGARRNEKLFF.

The chain couples TRBV12-3 or TRBV12-4 to TRBJ1-1, with D unclear. The CDR3 is 13 residues long. The V gene lost 9 bases and the J gene lost 1 base, with 12 bases spanning the gap. In DNA, the CDR3 is TGTGCCAGTAGTGCTACAGAGAACACTGAAGCTTTCTTT. It translates to CASSATENTEAFF.

The rearrangement joins TRBV27 to TRBJ1-6, with D possibly TRBD1 on 5 matching bases. There are 13 residues in the CDR3. V gave up 3 bases and J gave up 7 bases, with 7 bases separating them. CDR1 is MNHEY and CDR2 is SMNVEV in the germline V gene (reference sequence). CDR3 sequence reads: CASSLNRNSPLHF. The CDR3 coding sequence is TGTGCCAGCAGTTTGAACAGGAATTCACCCCTCCACTTT.

The V gene is TRBV7-9, the J gene TRBJ2-1; 14 nucleotides line up with TRBD2. This CDR3 has 16 amino acids. Trimming cost V 0 bases and J 7 bases; bases outside gene matches: 2. The germline V gene has CDR1 SEHNR and CDR2 FQNEAQ (reference sequence). This CDR3 reads CASSLAGLAGVNEQFF. CDR3 nucleotide sequence: TGTGCCAGCAGCTTAGCGGGACTAGCGGGAGTAAATGAGCAGTTCTTC.

The chain is built from TRBV28 and TRBJ2-1; the match to TRBD1 covers 10 bases. J lost 2 bases, V lost 2 bases, and 3 bases had no gene match. From germline, CDR1 is MDHEN and CDR2 SYDVKM. The CDR3 has 16 amino acids. CDR3 sequence (DNA): TGTGCCAGCAGTTTACGACAGGGGGCTGCCTACAATGAGCAGTTCTTC. Amino acid sequence: CASSLRQGAAYNEQFF.

The table lists this clone with a few counts. CDR3 in amino acids: CASSWGQGSGNTIYF. The CDR3, as DNA: TGTGCCAGCAGCTGGGGACAGGGGTCTGGAAACACCATATATTTT. The rearrangement uses TRBV7-9 and TRBJ1-3, with TRBD1 identical over 10 bases. The germline CDR1 and CDR2 sequences are SEHNR and FQNEAQ (reference sequence). There are 15 residues in the CDR3. J gave up 1 base and V 4 bases, and 1 base lay outside the gene matches.

In its sample, this clone was seen once. The V call is TRBV3-1 (or the pseudogene TRBV3-2), the J call TRBJ2-1, with D maybe TRBD2 (6 bases). The CDR3 is 15 amino acids. Per the germline V gene, CDR1 is LGHDT and CDR2 is YNNKEL (reference sequence). Trimming took 5 bases from V and 4 from J, leaving 15 bases between them. This CDR3 is CASSDRERSYNEQFF. For the CDR3, the DNA is TGTGCCAGCAGCGATCGGGAGCGGTCTTACAATGAGCAGTTCTTC.

The chain uses TRBV19 and TRBJ1-4, with 10 bases lining up with TRBD1. CDR3 size: 18 residues. J was trimmed by 3 bases and V by 6 bases; bases with no gene match: 13. Germline values: CDR1 LNHDA, CDR2 SQIVND (reference sequence). The CDR3 reads CASSDRGRQTHPNEKLFF. Here the CDR3 DNA reads TGTGCCAGTAGCGACAGGGGGCGACAGACGCACCCTAATGAAAAACTGTTTTTT.

This clone was picked up one time. The genes are TRBV27 and TRBJ2-7, with 10 bases fitting TRBD2. Germline CDR1 and CDR2: MNHEY and SMNVEV (reference sequence). V dropped 9 bases and J dropped 1; count of bases not matched to a gene: 6. This CDR3 has 14 residues. DNA for the CDR3: TGTGCCAGTAGCGGGAGGTTATCATCCTACGAGCAGTACTTC. As protein: CASSGRLSSYEQYF.

The rearrangement links TRBV4-3 to TRBJ2-2, with 8 bases fitting TRBD2. The CDR3 is 16 amino acids. The germline CDR1 and CDR2 sequences are LGHNA and YSLEER. Unmatched junction bases numbered 7, after V lost 1 base and J lost 6 bases. The CDR3: CASSQAGGRSPGELFF. For the CDR3, the DNA is TGCGCCAGCAGCCAAGCGGGAGGGAGATCGCCCGGGGAGCTGTTTTTT.

The chain employs TRBV4-2 and TRBJ2-7; 14 bases match TRBD2. The CDR3 has 17 amino acids. CDR1 is LGHNA and CDR2 is YNFKEQ in the germline V gene. With V trimmed by 4 bases and J by 2 bases, 7 bases remained unmatched. CDR3 amino acids: CASSPGTSGSIAYEQYF. In DNA form, the CDR3 reads TGTGCCAGCAGCCCTGGGACTAGCGGGAGTATAGCCTACGAGCAGTACTTC.

The rearrangement joins TRBV5-3 to TRBJ1-3; tentative D call: TRBD1 (6 bases). TRBV5-3 is annotated as an ORF whose role is uncertain. Trimming removed 4 bases at V and 6 bases at J, with 17 bases between. This CDR3 comprises 15 residues. CDR3 bases: TGTGCCAGAAGCCTCGGCAGGGGTTTGGAAAACACCATATATTTT. Its translation: CARSLGRGLENTIYF.